The 23 T cell receptor beta chains given below trace back to one sample, sequenced in a study of T cell clonality in common variable immunodeficiency (dated by TCRdb to 2015 to 2017). The antigens for these receptors are not known. Libraries were prepared through the immunoSEQ multiplex PCR assay. TCRdb took this table from immuneACCESS and kept in-frame rearrangements with V and J called. Such tables lack part of the clones; where checked against another copy, unresolved V genes explain under half of the gap, and the rest is unexplained. The table gives fewer than 40,000 clones for this sample, with none occurring only once. Jointly, the top ten make up 5.4% of the sample. What the authors observed across the whole study: CVID TCRbeta sequences were reported to have fewer deletions and N-nucleotide insertions and to lack highly modified clones with 13 or more V deletions.

Sequenced sample: peripheral blood mononuclear cells. The receptors shown here come from a human donor with common variable immunodeficiency.

This clone was seen ten or more times. The CDR3 end falls 3 residues outside the read, so it is completed with the germline J gene. This chain connects TRBV4-1 to TRBJ1-3; maybe TRBD1 (6 bases). The CDR3 runs 17 residues. The ends were cut back, 0 bases at V and 0 bases at J, with 12 bases in the middle. The germline gives CDR1 MGHRA, CDR2 YSYEKL. The sequenced part of the CDR3 DNA is TGCGCCAGCAGCCAAGATCTGGGGGCAGCCTCTGGAAACACC. Its translation is CASSQDLGAASGNT. The whole CDR3 protein reads CASSQDLGAASGNTIYF.

A remark on this clone: The CDR3 is cut off 3 residues early in the read; its end comes from the germline J gene. The J gene is TRBJ2-7, the V gene TRBV19, with D perhaps given as TRBD1 or TRBD2 (5 bases each). Germline assignment: CDR1 LNHDA and CDR2 SQIVND (reference sequence). The V end was cut by 3 bases, the J end by 0 bases, with 6 bases between. The CDR3 contains 13 residues. The part of the CDR3 DNA that was read is TGTGCCAGTAGTATGAGGGGCTCCTACGAG. Its protein is CASSMRGSYE. The whole CDR3 sequence reads CASSMRGSYEQYF.

This clone turned up a few times. The read falls 3 residues short of the CDR3 end, and the missing part is taken from the germline J gene. V usage is TRBV19 and J usage is TRBJ2-2; tentatively, D is TRBD1 or TRBD2 (5 bases each). Trimming shortened V by 3 bases and J by 3 bases, and 20 bases separated the two germline ends. Germline CDR1 reads LNHDA; CDR2 reads SQIVND (reference sequence). The CDR3 has 18 residues. CDR3 region: CASSMGLEGSRDTGELFF. The sequenced CDR3 bases are TGTGCCAGTAGTATGGGGCTTGAGGGTTCCCGGGACACCGGGGAG.

This clone was counted at least ten times. The CDR3 spells CASSIFPGVHGYTF. CDR3 DNA, as far as it was read: TGTGCCAGTAGTATCTTTCCAGGGGTCCATGGC. The chain carries TRBV19 and TRBJ1-2; possible D gene TRBD1, 6 bases. Read sequence stops 3 residues before the CDR3 end, and the germline J gene provides the missing end. V lost 3 bases, J lost 6 bases, and 14 bases lay in between. CDR3 length: 14 amino acids. Germline values: CDR1 LNHDA, CDR2 SQIVND (reference sequence). The whole variable domain, remainder taken from reference TRBV19 and TRBJ1-2, is DGGITQSPKYLFRKEGQNVTLSCEQNLNHDAMYWYRQDPGQGLRLIYYSQIVNDFQKGDIAEGYSVSREKKESFPLTVTSAQKNPTAFYLCASSIFPGVHGYTFGSGTRLTVV.

This clone was counted a few times. The CDR3 end is not reached by the read, which stops 3 residues before it; the germline J gene fills it in. The chain carries TRBV7-2 and TRBJ1-1; D unresolved. This CDR3 has 15 amino acids. V was pared by 5 bases and J by 2 bases, with 15 bases between. Germline V gene data show CDR1 as SGHTA and CDR2 as FQGNSA. CDR3 DNA (partial): TGTGCCAGCAGCGAACGACTTAGGCGCAACACTGAA. Its protein is CASSERLRRNTE. The whole CDR3 sequence is CASSERLRRNTEAFF.

This clone was observed at least ten times. The CDR3 end falls 3 residues outside the read, so it is completed with the germline J gene. The V and J genes are TRBV5-1 and TRBJ2-3; no clear D. V was shortened by 3 bases and J by 8 bases, with 13 bases between the two germline ends. The CDR3 totals 13 residues. The V gene's germline CDR1 is SGHRS and CDR2 YFSETQ. CDR3 in amino acids: CASSSGAVGTQYF. The DNA read from the CDR3 is TGCGCCAGCAGCTCCGGTGCGGTCGGTACG.

The sample holds a few counts of this clone. Incomplete CDR3 DNA: TGTGCCAGCAGAAAAACTAGTGGCGGTACG. Amino acids: CASRKTSGGT. The full CDR3 reads CASRKTSGGTQYF. The gene calls are TRBV2 and TRBJ2-3, with TRBD2 as a possible D gene (5 bases). The CDR3 end lies 3 residues beyond the end of the read and is filled in from the germline J gene. The CDR3 contains 13 residues. Trimming took off 6 bases at V and 8 bases at J, with 15 bases between the two ends. Germline V gene lookup returns CDR1 SNHLY and CDR2 FYNNEI.

This clone has ten or more counts. CDR3 region: CASSNITGTGSITDTQYF. The sequenced part of the CDR3 DNA is TGTGCCAGCAGTAACATTACAGGGACAGGGTCAATCACAGATACG. The chain joins TRBV2 to TRBJ2-3, with 9 bases fitting TRBD1. The observed sequence ends 3 residues before the CDR3 terminus, with the missing tail filled in from the germline J gene. In germline, CDR1 is SNHLY, CDR2 FYNNEI. The CDR3 runs 18 residues. V lost 5 bases to trimming and J lost 2 bases; unmatched junction nucleotides: 14.

This clone was seen only a few times. Read data end 3 residues before the CDR3 end; the end is taken from the germline J gene. V gene TRBV2 combines with J gene TRBJ2-5, with 13 bases lining up with TRBD2. The CDR3 has 16 amino acids. Trimming took 4 bases from V and 4 from J; bases not matched to a gene: 6. Germline V CDR1 and CDR2: SNHLY, FYNNEI. The covered CDR3 bases are TGTGCCAGCAGTGCAATGGGACTAGCGGGGTCAGAGACC. It encodes CASSAMGLAGSET. The full CDR3 reads CASSAMGLAGSETQYF. Based on the CDR3 plus reference TRBV2 and TRBJ2-5, the full variable domain is EPEVTQTPSHQVTQMGQEVILRCVPISNHLYFYWYRQILGQKVEFLVSFYNNEISEKSEIFDDQFSVERPDGSNFTLKIRSTKLEDSAMYFCASSAMGLAGSETQYFGPGTRLLVL.

On this clone: Coverage ceases 3 residues before the CDR3 finishes, and the germline J gene fills in the end. The chain has TRBV7-8 and TRBJ2-5; tentatively, D is TRBD2 (5 bases). The CDR3 is 14 residues long. V lost 4 bases and J 4 bases, leaving 13 bases between the germline ends. Germline CDR1 is SGHVS and CDR2 is FQNEAQ. CDR3: CASSSTRNGETQYF. CDR3 bases read: TGTGCCAGCAGCTCCACTAGGAATGGAGAGACC.

This clone was found a few times. The read ends 3 residues before the CDR3 terminus; that terminus is restored from the germline J gene. The genes are TRBV7-9 and TRBJ2-1, with 12 bases that match TRBD1. In germline, CDR1 is SEHNR, CDR2 FQNEAQ (reference sequence). Trimming removed 4 bases from V and 8 bases from J; junction bases left unmatched: 6. The CDR3 totals 15 residues. This CDR3 reads CASSYRDRGHHEQFF. The sequenced part of the CDR3 DNA is TGTGCCAGCAGCTACCGGGACAGGGGGCATCATGAG.

There are many counts of this clone. The read terminates 3 residues before the CDR3 end, so the remaining end is supplied by the germline J gene. The chain combines TRBV19 with TRBJ1-1, with 9 nucleotides matching TRBD1. Trimming at V came to 6 bases and at J to 3 bases, leaving 5 bases not matched to a gene. Germline lookup yields CDR1 LNHDA and CDR2 SQIVND (reference sequence). This CDR3 contains 14 residues. Partial CDR3 DNA: TGTGCCAGTAGAGGGACAGGGTGGGACACTGAA. Its translation: CASRGTGWDTE. The entire CDR3 sequence reads CASRGTGWDTEAFF.

The part of the CDR3 DNA that was read is TGCGCCAGCAGCTTGGATACGGGGGGGGCTTTTGGCTCCTACAATGAG. As protein: CASSLDTGGAFGSYNE. The CDR3 as a whole reads CASSLDTGGAFGSYNEQFF. This chain links TRBV5-1 with TRBJ2-1; TRBD2 aligns across 8 bases. Read coverage stops 3 residues before the CDR3 terminus; the germline J gene supplies the remainder. The CDR3 is 19 amino acids. The junction had 11 bases not matched to a gene; V was cut back by 0 bases and J by 0 bases. CDR1 SGHRS and CDR2 YFSETQ come from the germline V gene.

This clone was detected many times. The read stops 3 residues short of the end of the CDR3; the missing end is completed from the germline J gene. The chain carries TRBV18 and TRBJ2-7, with 8 bases matching TRBD1. Per germline, CDR1 KGHSH and CDR2 LQKENI. V shed 1 base and J 0 bases; nucleotides not matched to a gene: 14. The CDR3 totals 19 residues. The sequenced part of the CDR3 DNA is TGTGCCAGCTCACCACGGCTCAGGGGGCAACTCTTCCCCTCCTACGAG. Translation gives CASSPRLRGQLFPSYE. The entire CDR3 is CASSPRLRGQLFPSYEQYF.

Many counts were recorded for this clone. The read comes to an end 3 residues before the CDR3 does, leaving the germline J gene to fill in the end. The V call is TRBV27, the J call TRBJ1-2, with TRBD1 identical over 11 bases. Trimming removed 3 bases from V and 3 bases from J; junction bases left unmatched: 9. Germline V gene data show CDR1 as MNHEY and CDR2 as SMNVEV (reference sequence). The CDR3 is 17 residues long. The CDR3 sequence is CASSFSLPGQGDYGYTF. The sequenced part of the CDR3 DNA is TGTGCCAGCAGTTTCAGCTTGCCGGGACAGGGGGACTATGGC.

This clone was seen at least ten times. CDR3 bases read: TGTGCCAGCTCACCACAGGGCTTGACGAACGAG. Protein sequence: CASSPQGLTNE. The full CDR3 sequence reads CASSPQGLTNEQYF. The chain carries TRBV18 and TRBJ2-7; D is ambiguous. With the read ending 3 residues before the CDR3 end, the germline J gene is used to fill in that end. CDR3 length: 14 residues. Germline V lookup: CDR1 KGHSH, CDR2 LQKENI. The V end lost 1 base, the J end lost 5 bases, and 12 bases lay between the germline ends.

This clone has at least ten counts. The read is 3 residues too short to cover the CDR3 end, so that end is filled in from the germline J gene. The rearrangement links TRBV20-1 to TRBJ1-4; maybe TRBD1 (6 bases). Germline CDR1 is DFQATT and CDR2 is SNEGSKA (reference sequence). The V end was cut by 3 bases, the J end by 8 bases, with 16 bases between. The CDR3 contains 14 residues. CDR3 protein: CSASRGSRGEKLFF. The sequenced CDR3 bases are TGCAGTGCTAGTAGGGGGTCCCGAGGGGAAAAA.

This clone was recorded at least ten times. The junction departs from the called germline gene at one end, perhaps through a read error. The DNA ends 3 residues before the CDR3 does, and the rest of the CDR3 is filled in from the germline J gene. The chain has TRBV4-2 and TRBJ2-3; possible D gene TRBD1, 5 bases. This CDR3 is 15 amino acids long. Germline-derived CDR1 and CDR2 are LGHNA and YNFKEQ. CDR3 DNA, as far as it was read: TGCGCCAGCAGCCAAAGTCGGACAAGCACAGATACG. Translation gives CASSQSRTSTDT. The CDR3 reads in full as CASSQSRTSTDTQYF.

With regard to this clone: From the germline J gene comes the end of the CDR3, since the read stops 3 residues before it. This chain connects TRBV19 to TRBJ1-1; TRBD1 agrees at 7 bases. V shed 7 bases and J 4 bases; nucleotides not matched to a gene: 9. This CDR3 spans 14 amino acids. CDR1 and CDR2 from the germline V gene are LNHDA and SQIVND (reference sequence). CDR3 bases read: TGTGCCAGTACGATTCAGCGACAGGGCACTGAA. Translated, it gives CASTIQRQGTE. In full, the CDR3 reads CASTIQRQGTEAFF.

The sample holds a few counts of this clone. The read terminates 3 residues before the CDR3 end, so the remaining end is supplied by the germline J gene. This chain connects TRBV19 to TRBJ2-1, with TRBD2 as a possible D gene (6 bases). This CDR3 region has 15 residues. CDR1 LNHDA and CDR2 SQIVND come from the germline V gene (reference sequence). Trimming removed 5 bases at V and 5 bases at J, with 16 bases between. This CDR3 reads CASSLRDGGHNEQFF. CDR3 DNA, as far as it was read: TGTGCCAGTAGTCTCAGGGACGGGGGTCACAATGAG.

This clone was observed a few times. The CDR3 end falls 3 residues outside the read, so it is completed with the germline J gene. The chain recombines TRBV2 with TRBJ2-7, with a weak D call TRBD1 (6 bases). CDR3 length: 17 residues. V was shortened by 4 bases and J by 2 bases, with 21 bases between the two germline ends. From germline, CDR1 is SNHLY and CDR2 FYNNEI. Incomplete CDR3 DNA: TGTGCCAGCAGTGGATGGTCCGACAGGAATCTGACCTACGAG. It translates to CASSGWSDRNLTYE. The whole CDR3 is CASSGWSDRNLTYEQYF. Full variable domain (missing parts from reference TRBV2 and TRBJ2-7): EPEVTQTPSHQVTQMGQEVILRCVPISNHLYFYWYRQILGQKVEFLVSFYNNEISEKSEIFDDQFSVERPDGSNFTLKIRSTKLEDSAMYFCASSGWSDRNLTYEQYFGPGTRLTVT.

This clone was recorded at least ten times. The sequence runs out 3 residues before the end of the CDR3; the remainder is reconstructed from the germline J gene. V is TRBV5-1 and J is TRBJ1-1; possibly TRBD1 for D (6 bases). The CDR3 loop spans 15 amino acids. Germline-derived CDR1 and CDR2 are SGHRS and YFSETQ. V was pared by 0 bases and J by 0 bases, with 9 bases between. CDR3 sequence reads: CASSLVGDMNTEAFF. The CDR3 DNA, read in part, is TGCGCCAGCAGCTTGGTCGGGGACATGAACACTGAA.

This clone showed up just a few times. Sequencing ends 3 residues short of the CDR3 end; the germline J gene provides the rest. This sequence joins TRBV6-2 or TRBV6-3 and TRBJ2-1; no clear D. CDR1 MNHEY and CDR2 SVGEGT come from the germline V gene. The CDR3 contains 16 residues. V was clipped by 4 bases and J by 0 bases, with 13 bases between them. CDR3 region: CASSSFTGSSYNEQFF. Partial CDR3 DNA: TGTGCCAGCAGTTCCTTCACTGGTAGCTCCTACAATGAG.